Below are 17 T cell receptor beta chains sequenced from a single sample in a study of blood T cell repertoires in COVID-19. Produced via immunoSEQ multiplex PCR; TCRdb's table is partial and in-frame only. In the table there are about 220,000 clones, about 79% of which are singletons. The sequencing input was peripheral blood. The source is a middle-aged man who had recovered from COVID-19.

The chain employs TRBV6-2 or TRBV6-3 and TRBJ2-3; D remains ambiguous. Between the trimmed V and J ends, which lost 5 bases and 0 bases, there was a span of 15 bases. The CDR3 is 16 residues long. CDR1 and CDR2 (germline): MNHEY, SVGEGT. For the CDR3, the DNA is TGTGCCAGCAGTCCACGTCAGGCAACGAGCACAGATACGCAGTATTTT. It is translated as CASSPRQATSTDTQYF.

The CDR3 here is CSVVGLQDSSYEQYF. The CDR3 DNA reads TGCAGCGTTGTTGGTCTCCAGGACTCCTCCTACGAGCAGTACTTC. The chain combines TRBV29-1 with TRBJ2-7, with D possibly being TRBD2 (5 bases). The CDR3 totals 15 residues. Trimming removed 4 bases at V and 0 bases at J, with 16 bases between. Germline lookup yields CDR1 SQVTM and CDR2 ANQGSEA.

About this clone itself: The identical CDR3 is also encoded by other nucleotide sequences in the sample. The rearrangement uses TRBV19 and TRBJ1-2; TRBD1 matches at 8 bases. Germline V gene data show CDR1 as LNHDA and CDR2 as SQIVND (reference sequence). The CDR3 is 13 residues long. Trimming removed 3 bases from V and 8 bases from J; junction bases left unmatched: 5. Written as DNA, the CDR3 is TGTGCCAGTAGTATCGGGACAGGCGGCGGCTACACCTTC. Protein: CASSIGTGGGYTF.

The chain has TRBV19 and TRBJ1-4; no reliable D call. This CDR3 region has 13 residues. CDR1 LNHDA and CDR2 SQIVND come from the germline V gene (reference sequence). Trimming took off 2 bases at V and 5 bases at J, with 6 bases between the two ends. CDR3 region: CASSIKRNEKLFF. For the CDR3, the DNA is TGTGCCAGTAGTATAAAGAGGAATGAAAAACTGTTTTTT. The full variable domain, completed using reference TRBV19 and TRBJ1-4, is DGGITQSPKYLFRKEGQNVTLSCEQNLNHDAMYWYRQDPGQGLRLIYYSQIVNDFQKGDIAEGYSVSREKKESFPLTVTSAQKNPTAFYLCASSIKRNEKLFFGSGTQLSVL.

The chain recombines TRBV2 with TRBJ2-5, with D possibly being TRBD2 (6 bases). Germline CDR1 SNHLY, CDR2 FYNNEI. This CDR3 region has 13 residues. Trimming removed 4 bases at V and 7 bases at J, with 13 bases between. Written as DNA, the CDR3 is TGTGCCAGCAGTGTACTAGCTGAGGCGACCCAGTACTTC. It encodes CASSVLAEATQYF.

The V call is TRBV11-3, the J call TRBJ2-1; no clear D gene. This CDR3 has 17 residues. Germline values: CDR1 SGHNT, CDR2 YENEEA. V was cut by 0 bases and J by 5 bases, with 17 bases left in between. The CDR3 DNA is TGTGCCAGCAGCTTAGATACCCCCCGGCAGGCCGACAATGAGCAGTTCTTC. Translating it yields CASSLDTPRQADNEQFF. Drawing the rest from reference TRBV11-3 and TRBJ2-1, the complete variable domain is EAGVVQSPRYKIIEKKQPVAFWCNPISGHNTLYWYLQNLGQGPELLIRYENEEAVDDSQLPKDRFSAERLKGVDSTLKIQPAELGDSAVYLCASSLDTPRQADNEQFFGPGTRLTVL.

The chain combines TRBV19 with TRBJ1-1; D remains ambiguous. There are 13 residues in the CDR3. V was cut by 5 bases and J by 0 bases, with 7 bases left in between. The germline V gene encodes CDR1 LNHDA and CDR2 SQIVND (reference sequence). The CDR3 coding sequence is TGTGCCAGTAGTCCGAGTATGAACACTGAAGCTTTCTTT. Protein: CASSPSMNTEAFF.

V usage is TRBV30 and J usage is TRBJ1-6; D uncertain. V lost 0 bases and J lost 10, with 7 bases in between. The CDR3 length is 12 residues. From germline, CDR1 is GTSNPN and CDR2 SVGIG (reference sequence). The CDR3 region has the DNA TGTGCCTGGAGTGTACCTGGCTCACCCCTCCACTTT. It encodes CAWSVPGSPLHF. The variable domain in full, with the rest retrieved from reference TRBV30 and TRBJ1-6, is SQTIHQWPATLVQPVGSPLSLECTVEGTSNPNLYWYRQAAGRGLQLLFYSVGIGQISSEVPQNLSASRPQDRQFILSSKKLLLSDSGFYLCAWSVPGSPLHFGNGTRLTVT.

The chain joins TRBV5-4 to TRBJ2-3; D may be TRBD2 (6 bases). Trimming pared 4 bases from V and 8 bases from J, leaving 11 bases between. Germline V gives CDR1 SGHNT, CDR2 YYREEE (reference sequence). There are 12 residues in the CDR3. CDR3 nucleotides: TGTGCCAGCAGCCCGGGTAGCGGTACGCAGTATTTT. It specifies CASSPGSGTQYF.

This chain uses TRBV5-1 with TRBJ2-5; 12 bases are shared with TRBD2. CDR1 is SGHRS, CDR2 YFSETQ, per germline. V dropped 1 base and J dropped 4; count of bases not matched to a gene: 8. The CDR3 runs to 17 residues. The CDR3 is CASSLTSGGPLGETQYF. CDR3 bases: TGCGCCAGCAGCTTGACTAGCGGGGGGCCCCTAGGAGAGACCCAGTACTTC.

The V gene is TRBV7-9, the J gene TRBJ1-2; D unresolved. Germline values: CDR1 SEHNR, CDR2 FQNEAQ (reference sequence). V gave up 6 bases and J gave up 5 bases, with 13 bases separating them. The CDR3 is 13 amino acids. CDR3: CASSSTLGYGYTF. The CDR3 nucleotides are TGTGCCAGCAGTTCAACTCTCGGTTATGGCTACACCTTC.

This clone occurred a few times. The rearrangement joins TRBV19 to TRBJ1-2; TRBD1 matches at 10 bases. The CDR3 has 15 residues. V lost 4 bases to trimming and J lost 5 bases; unmatched junction nucleotides: 7. Germline V lookup: CDR1 LNHDA, CDR2 SQIVND (reference sequence). CDR3 loop: CASSTLGTGVYGYTF. In DNA, the CDR3 is TGTGCCAGTAGTACCCTCGGGACAGGGGTATATGGCTACACCTTC.

The chain links TRBV18 to TRBJ1-2; D might be TRBD1 (6 bases). This CDR3 is 16 amino acids long. Germline loops: CDR1 KGHSH, CDR2 LQKENI. V lost 1 base, J lost 13 bases, and 25 bases lay in between. This CDR3 is CASSPLRPVWGQGVTF. CDR3 nucleotide sequence: TGTGCCAGCTCACCACTGCGACCGGTATGGGGGCAGGGTGTCACCTTC.

The chain links TRBV7-9 to TRBJ2-4; D unresolved. The V end lost 0 bases, the J end lost 9 bases, and 12 bases lay between the germline ends. Per the germline V gene, CDR1 is SEHNR and CDR2 is FQNEAQ (reference sequence). This CDR3 region has 14 residues. In nucleotides, the CDR3 is TGTGCCAGCAGCTTAGCGCTCGGTGCCGGCATTCAGTACTTC. Translating gives CASSLALGAGIQYF.

The chain has TRBV19 and TRBJ2-5; 8 bases are shared with TRBD1. Germline CDR1 and CDR2: LNHDA and SQIVND (reference sequence). The CDR3 consists of 15 residues. Germline trimming cut 5 bases from V and 1 base from J; bases unmatched to any gene: 6. The CDR3 nucleotides read TGTGCCAGTAGTCTAAGACAGGGGACCCAAGAGACCCAGTACTTC. This sequence encodes CASSLRQGTQETQYF. Together with reference TRBV19 and TRBJ2-5, the CDR3 gives the full variable domain: DGGITQSPKYLFRKEGQNVTLSCEQNLNHDAMYWYRQDPGQGLRLIYYSQIVNDFQKGDIAEGYSVSREKKESFPLTVTSAQKNPTAFYLCASSLRQGTQETQYFGPGTRLLVL.

The genes are TRBV6-5 and TRBJ1-2, with 8 bases aligning to TRBD1. The junction had 8 bases not matched to a gene; V was cut back by 6 bases and J by 5 bases. There are 14 residues in the CDR3. CDR1 is MNHEY, CDR2 SVGAGI, per germline. DNA of the CDR3: TGTGCCAGCAGCCGATCCGACAGGGGATATGGCTACACCTTC. It specifies CASSRSDRGYGYTF.

The chain couples TRBV2 to TRBJ2-1; 9 bases fit TRBD1. Unmatched junction bases numbered 5, after V lost 8 bases and J lost 3 bases. The CDR3 is 14 amino acids. The germline gives CDR1 SNHLY, CDR2 FYNNEI. CDR3 loop: CASLPGQGYNEQFF. Here the CDR3 DNA reads TGTGCCAGCCTCCCGGGACAGGGCTACAATGAGCAGTTCTTC.